The 21 T cell receptor beta chains listed next were all sequenced from one sample in a study of T cell clonality in common variable immunodeficiency. Notes on the study in general: In common variable immunodeficiency, TCR beta chains reportedly carried fewer deletions and N-nucleotide insertions.

No antigen has been assigned to these receptors. Using immunoSEQ multiplex PCR, the repertoire was profiled, and TCRdb retains in-frame clones only, with some absent. This sample has 25,000 to 35,000 clones, each found more than once. Source material: peripheral blood mononuclear cells. The receptors originated from a human donor with common variable immunodeficiency.

The sample holds many counts of this clone. The sequenced part of the CDR3 DNA is TGTGCCAGCAGGGACAGCTCCTATAATTCACCC. Its protein is CASRDSSYNSP. The CDR3 as a whole reads CASRDSSYNSPLHF. This chain joins TRBV12-3 or TRBV12-4 and TRBJ1-6; possibly TRBD1 for D (6 bases). The read ends 3 residues early relative to the CDR3; the germline J gene fills the gap. V lost 6 bases and J lost 0, with 6 bases in between. CDR3 size: 14 residues.

This clone has a count of ten or more. The read gets to within 3 residues of the CDR3 end, and the germline J gene fills in the rest. The rearrangement uses TRBV30 and TRBJ2-5; 7 bases align to TRBD2. CDR3 length equals 15 residues. Germline trimming cut 2 bases from V and 4 bases from J; bases unmatched to any gene: 10. Germline CDR1 and CDR2: GTSNPN and SVGIG (reference sequence). CDR3 sequence: CAWSRLGGRGETQYF. Partial CDR3 DNA: TGTGCCTGGAGTCGGTTGGGGGGGAGGGGAGAGACC.

This clone was observed many times. The read ends 3 residues shy of where the CDR3 ends; the end is completed using the germline J gene. The chain couples TRBV10-3 to TRBJ1-3, with D unresolved. Germline V CDR1 and CDR2: ENHRY, SYGVKD. V was shortened by 7 bases and J by 0 bases, with 10 bases between the two germline ends. This CDR3 contains 14 residues. The sequenced CDR3 bases are TGTGCCATCACCCCTATAAGCTCTGGAAACACC. It encodes CAITPISSGNT. The entire CDR3 protein is CAITPISSGNTIYF.

In its sample, this clone was seen many times. The observed sequence ends 3 residues before the CDR3 terminus, with the missing tail filled in from the germline J gene. The V gene is TRBV10-3, the J gene TRBJ2-1; no clear D. The CDR3 runs to 13 residues. V lost 2 bases, J lost 8 bases, and 10 bases lay in between. Germline V gene sequence: CDR1 ENHRY, CDR2 SYGVKD. The CDR3 region is CAISEPVKDEQFF. The sequenced part of the CDR3 DNA is TGTGCCATCAGTGAGCCAGTCAAAGATGAG.

This clone was seen ten or more times. The CDR3 DNA, read in part, is TGCAGTGCTGGGACTCTTGAAAAA. Translation: CSAGTLEK. The CDR3, in full, reads CSAGTLEKLFF. V gene TRBV20-1 combines with J gene TRBJ1-4, with a tentative D call TRBD1 (5 bases). Read data end 3 residues before the CDR3 end; the end is taken from the germline J gene. Germline V gives CDR1 DFQATT, CDR2 SNEGSKA (reference sequence). Trimming pared 5 bases from V and 7 bases from J, leaving 8 bases between. This CDR3 contains 11 residues.

Ten or more counts support this clone. The CDR3 end lies 3 residues beyond the end of the read and is filled in from the germline J gene. The J gene is TRBJ2-7, the V gene TRBV27, with D tentatively TRBD2 (6 bases). CDR3 length: 14 amino acids. V was cut by 5 bases and J by 2 bases, with 13 bases left in between. Germline lookup yields CDR1 MNHEY and CDR2 SMNVEV (reference sequence). The CDR3 is CASSPRLDAYEQYF. CDR3 bases read: TGTGCCAGCAGTCCCCGACTAGATGCCTACGAG.

This clone has at least ten counts. Read sequence stops 3 residues before the CDR3 end, and the germline J gene provides the missing end. The V gene is TRBV6-1, the J gene TRBJ1-2; no definite D call. CDR3 length: 14 amino acids. V was shortened by 4 bases and J by 3 bases, with 12 bases between the two germline ends. Germline V gene lookup returns CDR1 MNHNS and CDR2 SASEGT. CDR3 sequence: CASSAVIRDYGYTF. The covered CDR3 bases are TGTGCCAGCAGTGCGGTAATCCGTGACTATGGC.

This clone was picked up many times. The CDR3 extends 3 residues past the end of the read, so its final part is completed from the germline J gene. The gene calls are TRBV30 and TRBJ1-2; 7 nucleotides align to TRBD1. Germline V CDR1 and CDR2: GTSNPN, SVGIG (reference sequence). V gave up 5 bases and J gave up 4 bases; unmatched junction bases: 4. CDR3 length equals 12 residues. CDR3 DNA, as far as it was read: TGTGCCTGGGACAGGGACGCCTATGGC. Its translation is CAWDRDAYG. The CDR3 in full is CAWDRDAYGYTF.

This clone was seen more than once but under ten times. Read coverage stops 3 residues before the CDR3 terminus; the germline J gene supplies the remainder. The chain joins TRBV6-1 to TRBJ1-6; D uncertain. Trimming took off 1 base at V and 0 bases at J, with 4 bases between the two ends. Germline V gene data show CDR1 as MNHNS and CDR2 as SASEGT. The CDR3 has 15 amino acids. The covered CDR3 bases are TGTGCCAGCAGTGAAGAAGGCTCCTATAATTCACCC. Translating gives CASSEEGSYNSP. The whole CDR3 protein reads CASSEEGSYNSPLHF.

This clone was seen only a few times. The read ends 3 residues early relative to the CDR3; the germline J gene fills the gap. The chain uses TRBV7-9 and TRBJ1-2; D may be TRBD1 (6 bases). V was cut by 6 bases and J by 4 bases, with 18 bases left in between. CDR1 is SEHNR, CDR2 FQNEAQ, per germline (reference sequence). CDR3 length: 15 amino acids. The CDR3 sequence is CASSQMGADGYGYTF. Incomplete CDR3 DNA: TGTGCCAGCAGTCAAATGGGGGCTGATGGCTATGGC.

In its sample, this clone was seen a few times. CDR3: CASGPGLAGVGSYNEQFF. The part of the CDR3 DNA that was read is TGCGCCAGCGGACCGGGACTAGCGGGAGTAGGGTCCTACAATGAG. V and J are TRBV5-1 and TRBJ2-1; 14 bases match TRBD2. The CDR3 end falls 3 residues outside the read, so it is completed with the germline J gene. The V segment lost 7 bases and the J segment 1 base; nucleotides outside the gene matches: 10. The CDR3 runs 18 residues. CDR1 is SGHRS, CDR2 YFSETQ, per germline.

About this clone: The CDR3 end falls 3 residues outside the read, so it is completed with the germline J gene. The V call is TRBV5-5, the J call TRBJ2-7; 7 bases line up with TRBD1. J was trimmed by 3 bases and V by 4 bases; bases with no gene match: 7. There are 14 residues in the CDR3. CDR1 SGHKS and CDR2 YYEKEE come from the germline V gene (reference sequence). The part of the CDR3 DNA that was read is TGTGCCAGCAGCCCGAAAGGGGGCTACTACGAG. It codes for CASSPKGGYYE. The whole CDR3 protein is CASSPKGGYYEQYF.

Remarks on this clone: The CDR3 end falls 3 residues outside the read, so it is completed with the germline J gene. This chain connects TRBV2 to TRBJ1-4; 10 nucleotides align to TRBD1. After removal of 7 bases from V and 7 bases from J, the junction contained 3 bases not matched to a gene. CDR3 length: 13 residues. CDR1 and CDR2 (germline): SNHLY, FYNNEI. The CDR3 DNA, read in part, is TGTGCCAGCAATAGGGACAGGGGTGAAAAA. It codes for CASNRDRGEK. The complete CDR3 protein is CASNRDRGEKLFF. The full variable domain, in which reference TRBV2 and TRBJ1-4 provide the parts outside the CDR3, is EPEVTQTPSHQVTQMGQEVILRCVPISNHLYFYWYRQILGQKVEFLVSFYNNEISEKSEIFDDQFSVERPDGSNFTLKIRSTKLEDSAMYFCASNRDRGEKLFFGSGTQLSVL.

This clone came up many times. From the germline J gene comes the end of the CDR3, since the read stops 3 residues before it. The chain recombines TRBV5-4 with TRBJ2-3, with 14 nucleotides matching TRBD2. From germline, CDR1 is SGHNT and CDR2 YYREEE (reference sequence). V lost 4 bases, J lost 4 bases, and 5 bases stayed unmatched. The CDR3 is 16 residues long. This chain's CDR3 is CASSVGTSGSPDTQYF. Incomplete CDR3 DNA: TGTGCCAGCAGCGTTGGGACTAGCGGGAGCCCAGATACG.

In its sample, this clone was seen many times. The CDR3 end is not reached by the read, which stops 3 residues before it; the germline J gene fills it in. The chain has TRBV29-1 and TRBJ2-3; 14 bases agree with TRBD2. CDR1 and CDR2 from the germline V gene are SQVTM and ANQGSEA. CDR3 size: 17 residues. J was trimmed by 0 bases and V by 3 bases; bases with no gene match: 5. The CDR3 spells CSVDGLAGGGSTDTQYF. CDR3 bases read: TGCAGCGTTGACGGACTAGCGGGAGGAGGAAGCACAGATACG.

A few counts support this clone. CDR3 protein: CASSSFRELFF. The sequenced CDR3 bases are TGTGCCAGTAGTAGTTTCAGGGAG. V is TRBV19 and J is TRBJ2-2; D unclear. The read is 3 residues too short to cover the CDR3 end, so that end is filled in from the germline J gene. The ends were cut back, 4 bases at V and 9 bases at J, with 6 bases in the middle. There are 11 residues in the CDR3. Germline assignment: CDR1 LNHDA and CDR2 SQIVND (reference sequence).

This clone has a handful of counts. The read is 3 residues too short to cover the CDR3 end, so that end is filled in from the germline J gene. The V gene is TRBV19, the J gene TRBJ2-7, with 10 nucleotides matching TRBD1. Germline V gene lookup returns CDR1 LNHDA and CDR2 SQIVND (reference sequence). Trimming cost V 9 bases and J 3 bases; bases outside gene matches: 5. This CDR3 spans 13 amino acids. The DNA read from the CDR3 is TGTGCCAGCAGTGGGGACAGGGGCTACGAG. The encoded protein is CASSGDRGYE. The entire CDR3 reads CASSGDRGYEQYF.

This clone was seen at least ten times. Read coverage stops 3 residues before the CDR3 terminus; the germline J gene supplies the remainder. The chain employs TRBV2 and TRBJ2-3, with 9 bases identical to TRBD1. V trimming: 8 bases; J trimming: 3 bases; junction bases outside the gene matches: 21. In germline, CDR1 is SNHLY, CDR2 FYNNEI. CDR3 length: 19 amino acids. The sequenced CDR3 bases are TGTGCCAGCCTAGCGACTTTAGGGGGACAGGGTCGGGCTACAGATACG. Protein sequence: CASLATLGGQGRATDT. The whole CDR3 is CASLATLGGQGRATDTQYF.

On this clone itself: From the germline J gene comes the end of the CDR3, since the read stops 3 residues before it. The chain employs TRBV19 and TRBJ2-5; the D is unclear. The germline V and J ends were trimmed by 4 bases and 5 bases, with 14 bases remaining between them. Germline V gene lookup returns CDR1 LNHDA and CDR2 SQIVND (reference sequence). This CDR3 has 14 amino acids. The CDR3 bases that were read are TGTGCCAGTAGTAGACAATTAAAAGGGGAGACC. Translating gives CASSRQLKGET. The entire CDR3 reads CASSRQLKGETQYF.

This clone appeared a few times. The CDR3 end falls 3 residues outside the read, so it is completed with the germline J gene. The rearrangement links TRBV6-2 or TRBV6-3 to TRBJ2-1; 12 positions match TRBD2. This CDR3 has 16 amino acids. Germline V lookup: CDR1 MNHEY, CDR2 SVGEGT. The V and J ends lost 7 bases and 9 bases, in that order; junction bases with no gene match: 13. The DNA read from the CDR3 is TGTGCCAGCAATAAAGGGACTAGCGGGCTCTCGGGTGAG. Its protein product is CASNKGTSGLSGE. The full-length CDR3 reads as CASNKGTSGLSGEQFF.

Comments on this clone: The CDR3 extends 3 residues past the end of the read, so its final part is completed from the germline J gene. The V gene is TRBV29-1, the J gene TRBJ1-3; D ambiguous. The CDR3 consists of 11 residues. Germline CDR1 reads SQVTM; CDR2 reads ANQGSEA. V lost 6 bases and J 4 bases, leaving 7 bases between the germline ends. Incomplete CDR3 DNA: TGCAGCGTACTGACAGGAAACACC. Protein sequence: CSVLTGNT. The full CDR3 sequence reads CSVLTGNTIYF.